These T cell receptor beta chains were read from a single sample in a study of cytomegalovirus exposure and HLA in healthy donors. The table came from immunoSEQ multiplex PCR; TCRdb's copy has only in-frame clones and leaves some out. Here the sample spans roughly 250,000 clones, approximately 85% being singletons. The specimen sequenced was PBMCs. Receptors originate from a woman aged 40 to 50 in good health and CMV-seropositive. Both conserved end residues are part of each CDR3. A D gene is named only where the DNA matches it firmly. Rows give clone size only sometimes, using once, few, many, or a class for an expanded clone.

D	V	size	J	CDR3	DNA
-	TRBV13	-	TRBJ1-1	CASSLSGHANTEAFF	TGTGCCAGCAGCTTATCTGGACACGCGAACACTGAAGCTTTCTTT
-	TRBV5-1	-	TRBJ2-7	CASKALVGYEQYF	TGCGCCAGCAAAGCACTAGTCGGGTACGAGCAGTACTTC
-	TRBV28	-	TRBJ1-2	CASNGGGLGNGYTF	TGTGCCAGCAACGGCGGGGGCCTGGGGAATGGCTACACCTTC
-	TRBV13	-	TRBJ2-1	CASSLDLRGEQFF	TGTGCCAGCAGCTTAGACCTCCGCGGGGAGCAGTTCTTC
-	TRBV6-1	-	TRBJ1-2	CASSDSGYTF	TGTGCCAGCAGTGACTCCGGCTACACCTTC
TRBD2	TRBV29-1	-	TRBJ2-1	CSVHKPPSGYYNEQFF	TGCAGCGTCCACAAACCCCCTAGCGGGTACTACAATGAGCAGTTCTTC
TRBD2	TRBV10-3	few	TRBJ2-4	CAISESMAGGENIQYF	TGTGCCATCAGTGAGTCGATGGCGGGAGGCGAAAACATTCAGTACTTC
TRBD2	TRBV27	-	TRBJ2-7	CASSPTSGNTVQYF	TGTGCCAGCAGCCCGACTAGCGGGAATACAGTGCAGTACTTC
-	TRBV11-2	once	TRBJ1-4	CASSRGVGVGEKLFF	TGTGCCAGCAGTAGAGGAGTGGGAGTTGGTGAAAAACTGTTTTTT
TRBD1	TRBV25-1	-	TRBJ2-3	CASSASDRINTDTQYF	TGTGCCAGCAGTGCCTCGGACAGGATTAACACAGATACGCAGTATTTT
TRBD1	TRBV28	-	TRBJ1-4	CASSLSRGRGEKLFF	TGTGCCAGCAGTTTATCAAGGGGGCGCGGGGAAAAACTGTTTTTT
-	TRBV2	-	TRBJ2-2	CASGQGGLTNTGELFF	TGTGCCAGCGGGCAGGGGGGCCTTACTAACACCGGGGAGCTGTTTTTT
-	TRBV28	-	TRBJ1-4	CASSPTPTGKLFF	TGTGCCAGCAGCCCCACCCCCACAGGGAAGTTGTTTTTT
TRBD2	TRBV6-4	-	TRBJ2-2	CASSELAGNTGELFF	TGTGCCAGCAGTGAGCTAGCGGGAAACACCGGGGAGCTGTTTTTT
-	TRBV4-1	-	TRBJ1-1	CASSHEGNTEAFF	TGCGCCAGCAGCCATGAGGGGAACACTGAAGCTTTCTTT
TRBD1	TRBV30	-	TRBJ1-1	CAWRGLTGAGTEAFF	TGTGCCTGGAGGGGGCTGACAGGGGCCGGCACTGAAGCTTTCTTT
-	TRBV30	-	TRBJ1-2	CAWSVQGHYGYTF	TGTGCCTGGAGTGTGCAGGGGCACTATGGCTACACCTTC
TRBD2	TRBV7-9	-	TRBJ2-2	CASSFTGLAGGNTGELFF	TGTGCCAGCAGCTTCACTGGACTAGCGGGAGGGAACACCGGGGAGCTGTTTTTT
-	TRBV30	once	TRBJ1-6	CAWSPGQLNSPLHF	TGTGCCTGGAGTCCGGGACAACTGAATTCACCCCTCCACTTT
TRBD1	TRBV11-3	-	TRBJ2-1	CASRLGTGEYNEQFF	TGTGCCAGCAGGTTGGGGACAGGGGAATACAATGAGCAGTTCTTC
TRBD1	TRBV7-9	-	TRBJ1-2	CASSLGTDFNYGYTF	TGTGCCAGCAGCTTGGGGACAGATTTTAACTATGGCTACACCTTC
TRBD2	TRBV11-2	-	TRBJ2-2	CASRGLAGVFGELFF	TGTGCCAGCAGGGGACTAGCGGGAGTATTCGGGGAGCTGTTTTTT
TRBD2	TRBV5-1	-	TRBJ2-3	CASSGPSGSADTQYF	TGCGCCAGCAGCGGTCCTAGCGGGAGTGCAGATACGCAGTATTTT
TRBD1	TRBV7-2	once	TRBJ2-7	CASSQGEGWEQYF	TGTGCCAGCAGCCAGGGGGAAGGATGGGAGCAGTACTTC
TRBD1	TRBV30	-	TRBJ1-2	CAWSVQGTLTF	TGTGCCTGGAGTGTACAGGGGACGCTCACCTTC
TRBD2	TRBV7-9	-	TRBJ2-1	CSSSLGTSGTNEQFF	TGTTCCAGCAGCTTGGGGACTAGCGGTACCAATGAGCAGTTCTTC
-	TRBV11-3	-	TRBJ2-7	CASSDMISTGTYEQYF	TGTGCCAGCAGCGATATGATAAGTACAGGGACCTACGAGCAGTACTTC
TRBD1	TRBV7-3	-	TRBJ1-3	CASSSSGTAGNTIYF	TGTGCCAGCAGCTCTTCCGGGACAGCTGGAAACACCATATATTTT
TRBD2	TRBV30	-	TRBJ2-5	CAWSVSRTSGRLQETQYF	TGTGCCTGGAGTGTTAGTCGGACTAGCGGGAGGCTCCAAGAGACCCAGTACTTC
TRBD1	TRBV30	-	TRBJ1-2	CAWFRTGGYTF	TGTGCCTGGTTCAGGACAGGTGGCTACACCTTC